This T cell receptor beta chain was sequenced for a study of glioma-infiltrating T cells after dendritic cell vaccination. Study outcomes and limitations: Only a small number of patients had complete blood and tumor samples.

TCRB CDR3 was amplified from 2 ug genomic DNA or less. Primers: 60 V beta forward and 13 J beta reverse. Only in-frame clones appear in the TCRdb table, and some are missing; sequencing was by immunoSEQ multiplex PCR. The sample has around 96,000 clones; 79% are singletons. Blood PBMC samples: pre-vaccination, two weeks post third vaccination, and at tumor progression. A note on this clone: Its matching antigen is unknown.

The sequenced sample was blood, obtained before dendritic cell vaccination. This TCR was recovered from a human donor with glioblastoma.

CDR3 nucleotides: TGTGCCAGCTCACCAAACATGAACACTGAAGCTTTCTTT. Translated, it gives CASSPNMNTEAFF. The gene calls are TRBV18 and TRBJ1-1; the D is unclear. In germline, CDR1 is KGHSH, CDR2 LQKENI. V was clipped by 2 bases and J by 0 bases, with 4 bases between them. The CDR3 has 13 residues.